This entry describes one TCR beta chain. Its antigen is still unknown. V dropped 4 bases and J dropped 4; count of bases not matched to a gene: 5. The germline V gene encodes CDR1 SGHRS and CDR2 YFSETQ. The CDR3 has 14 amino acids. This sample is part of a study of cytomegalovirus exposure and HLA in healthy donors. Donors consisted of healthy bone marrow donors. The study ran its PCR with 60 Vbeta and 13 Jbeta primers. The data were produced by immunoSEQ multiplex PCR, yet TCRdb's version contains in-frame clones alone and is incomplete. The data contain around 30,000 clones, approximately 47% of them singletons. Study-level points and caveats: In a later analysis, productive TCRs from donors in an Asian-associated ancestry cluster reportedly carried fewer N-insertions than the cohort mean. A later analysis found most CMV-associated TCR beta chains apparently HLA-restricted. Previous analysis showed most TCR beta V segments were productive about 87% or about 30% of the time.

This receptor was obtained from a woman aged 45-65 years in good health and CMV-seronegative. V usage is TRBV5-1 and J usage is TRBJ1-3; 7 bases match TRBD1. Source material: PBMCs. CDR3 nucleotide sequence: TGCGCCAGCAGCATACGGGACAGCGGAAACACCATATATTTT. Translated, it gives CASSIRDSGNTIYF.